A single sample gave rise to the 7 T cell receptor beta chains below, sequenced in a study of T cell repertoires in cytomegalovirus infection. TCRdb redid the calling of the reads with MiXCR, one entry per CDR3 protein. The sample shows a few hundred thousand distinct CDR3 sequences, approximately 40% of them seen only once. Their recognized antigens are unknown. The sequencing here drew on cultured PBMCs, taken from culture after CMV antigen stimulation. The receptors were sampled from a human donor in good health (CMV status not recorded). Some clones in this sample may be carry-over from other donors' samples.

This clonotype was counted between two and nine times. V and J are TRBV15 and TRBJ2-5, with TRBD2 identical over 8 bases. V shed 1 base, J shed 0 bases, and the junction held 1 base outside the gene matches. The V gene's germline CDR1 is LNHNV and CDR2 YYDKDF (reference sequence). CDR3 size: 15 residues. The CDR3 here is CATSRALADQETQYF. The CDR3 DNA reads TGTGCCACCAGCAGAGCACTAGCGGACCAAGAGACCCAGTACTTC.

The V call is TRBV19, the J call TRBJ1-6, with TRBD1 matching over 12 bases. The germline V gene encodes CDR1 LNHDA and CDR2 SQIVND (reference sequence). V was pared by 6 bases and J by 6 bases, with 3 bases of the junction left unmatched. The CDR3 spans 15 residues. CDR3 sequence (DNA): TGTGCCAGTAGCGGGACAGGGGGCCTTAATTCACCCCTCCACTTT. Translated, it gives CASSGTGGLNSPLHF.

This clonotype was recorded a few times. V gene TRBV12-3 or TRBV12-4 combines with J gene TRBJ1-1, with D possibly matching TRBD1 (5 bases). The CDR3 runs 14 residues. Between the trimmed V and J ends, which lost 5 bases and 8 bases, there was a span of 18 bases. CDR3 loop: CASSASLRVSEAFF. For the CDR3, the DNA is TGTGCCAGCAGTGCGTCACTCAGGGTTTCCGAAGCTTTCTTT.

Ten or more counts support this clonotype. The rearrangement uses TRBV7-6 and TRBJ1-1; D is uncertain. The CDR3 has 11 amino acids. V was clipped by 8 bases and J by 1 base, with 5 bases between them. Germline assignment: CDR1 SGHVS and CDR2 FNYEAQ. This CDR3 reads CASGENTEAFF. CDR3 in DNA: TGTGCCAGCGGAGAGAACACTGAAGCTTTCTTT.

CDR3 amino acids: CASSNRNQPQHF. Written as DNA, the CDR3 is TGTGCCAGTAGTAACCGAAATCAGCCCCAGCATTTT. This chain joins TRBV19 and TRBJ1-5; D unclear. The V gene's germline CDR1 is LNHDA and CDR2 SQIVND (reference sequence). The CDR3 length is 12 residues. Trimming stripped 4 bases from V and 4 bases from J, with 5 bases between. The full variable domain, completed using reference TRBV19 and TRBJ1-5, is DGGITQSPKYLFRKEGQNVTLSCEQNLNHDAMYWYRQDPGQGLRLIYYSQIVNDFQKGDIAEGYSVSREKKESFPLTVTSAQKNPTAFYLCASSNRNQPQHFGDGTRLSIL.

The rearrangement links TRBV9 to TRBJ2-2; TRBD1 matches 7 bases. There are 17 residues in the CDR3. Germline V gene lookup returns CDR1 SGDLS and CDR2 YYNGEE. V was clipped by 2 bases and J by 0 bases; unmatched bases: 7. Here the CDR3 reads CASSVRWDRSNTGELFF. CDR3 nucleotides: TGTGCCAGCAGCGTCCGCTGGGACAGATCGAACACCGGGGAGCTGTTTTTT.

The chain is built from TRBV5-4 and TRBJ2-1; a possible D gene is TRBD2 (7 bases). Trimming left V 1 base short and J 10 bases short, with 15 bases between. The CDR3 is 14 residues long. Germline CDR1 and CDR2: SGHNT and YYREEE (reference sequence). CDR3 DNA: TGTGCCAGCAGCTTGCCAGGGGAGGGAAGGGAGCAGTTCTTC. Translating it yields CASSLPGEGREQFF. Using reference TRBV5-4 and TRBJ2-1 for the parts outside the CDR3, the full variable domain is ETGVTQSPTHLIKTRGQQVTLRCSSQSGHNTVSWYQQALGQGPQFIFQYYREEENGRGNFPPRFSGLQFPNYSSELNVNALELDDSALYLCASSLPGEGREQFFGPGTRLTVL.